This T cell receptor beta chain stems from a study of CXCR3 chemokines and chemotherapy response in bladder cancer. Via MiXCR, TCRdb re-called the PCR reads, giving one row per CDR3 protein. Here the sample spans 8,600 or so distinct CDR3 sequences, more than 20% being singletons. CDR1 and CDR2 (germline): LNHDA, SQIVND (reference sequence). Trimming took off 9 bases at V and 8 bases at J, with 16 bases between the two ends. The CDR3 totals 12 residues. By its share, this clonotype is medium-sized. The rearrangement joins TRBV19 to TRBJ1-2; D not certain. This sample was taken from a patient whose treatment included neoadjuvant chemotherapy. The clonotype was recovered from a human donor with bladder cancer that did not respond to neoadjuvant chemotherapy. DNA for the CDR3: TGTGCCAGCTCGACACAAGTGTTCGGCTACACCTTC. Translating gives CASSTQVFGYTF. Using reference TRBV19 and TRBJ1-2 for the parts outside the CDR3, the full variable domain is DGGITQSPKYLFRKEGQNVTLSCEQNLNHDAMYWYRQDPGQGLRLIYYSQIVNDFQKGDIAEGYSVSREKKESFPLTVTSAQKNPTAFYLCASSTQVFGYTFGSGTRLTVV.